The clone carrying this TCR beta chain was seen once. The authors' processing: Reference gene primer amplification yielded estimated nucleated cell counts. Assay: immunoSEQ multiplex PCR; the TCRdb copy retains only in-frame clones and omits some. Clone size and V and J calls were adopted from that table, with D and trimming inferred from the DNA. Of some 100,000 clones in the sample, about 90% were seen once. The data were obtained in a study of blood T cell repertoires in COVID-19. As for the study in general: COVID-19 samples collected from the United States, Italy and Spain covered acute and convalescent phases. PBMCs, B-cell-depleted T cells, or T cells provided the cDNA or gDNA that made up the material.

The germline V gene encodes CDR1 WNHNN and CDR2 SYGVQD (reference sequence). Between the trimmed V and J ends, which lost 2 bases and 3 bases, there was a span of 9 bases. The CDR3 has 14 amino acids. The origin of this receptor is a human donor with active COVID-19. The donor label of this sample is uncertain. This chain uses TRBV10-1 with TRBJ2-3, with TRBD1 as a possible D gene (5 bases). Sequenced input: peripheral blood. The CDR3 nucleotides are TGCGCCAGCAGTGAGCTGGCAGGGACAGATACGCAGTATTTT. It specifies CASSELAGTDTQYF.